The TCR beta chain described here comes from a study of blood T cell repertoires in COVID-19. J lost 7 bases, V lost 2 bases, and 5 bases had no gene match. The length of the CDR3 is 14 residues. Germline V lookup: CDR1 SGHTA, CDR2 FQGNSA. Measured with immunoSEQ multiplex PCR; TCRdb has only the in-frame clones, and not every one. The sample lists approximately 260,000 clones, roughly 83% seen once, with around 9.9% in the top ten. This clone was found once. The gene calls are TRBV7-2 and TRBJ1-2; 9 positions match TRBD1. Sequenced material: peripheral blood. The origin of this receptor is a woman of 80 years or more with acute or convalescent COVID-19. CDR3 sequence reads: CASSLPGQGGGYTF. In DNA, the CDR3 is TGTGCCAGCAGCTTACCGGGACAGGGCGGTGGCTACACCTTC.